This is a list of T cell receptor beta chains from one sample in a study of blood T cell repertoires in COVID-19. Profiling relied on immunoSEQ multiplex PCR, and the TCRdb table lists in-frame clones only, not all of them. The data show around 80,000 clones, roughly four fifths seen once. Sequenced: peripheral blood. These receptors all come from a man aged 80 or over with acute or convalescent COVID-19. The CDR3 runs from the conserved cysteine through the conserved F or W. The D gene is left open where the match is weak. Expanded clones get a size class; other rows say once, few or many, or leave the size out.

TRBJ1-4 TRBD1 . TRBV30 CAWSPGQGPEKLFF TGTGCCTGGAGCCCGGGACAGGGGCCTGAAAAACTGTTTTTT
TRBJ2-2 . . TRBV10-3 CAIRMLASGELFF TGTGCCATCAGAATGCTAGCATCCGGGGAGCTGTTTTTT
TRBJ2-1 TRBD1 . TRBV19 CASNRGRSSYNEQFF TGTGCCAGTAACAGGGGTCGTAGCTCCTACAATGAGCAGTTCTTC
TRBJ1-1 . . TRBV6-5 CASSLDSFLRAEAFF TGTGCCAGCAGTTTGGACAGTTTTCTAAGGGCTGAAGCTTTCTTT
TRBJ1-1 . . TRBV5-6 CASSLLRSFPEAFF TGTGCCAGCAGCCTGTTAAGGAGTTTTCCTGAAGCTTTCTTT
TRBJ2-3 TRBD2 . TRBV5-1 CASSRTSGGAQDTQYF TGCGCCAGCAGCCGGACTAGCGGGGGGGCGCAAGATACGCAGTATTTT
TRBJ1-2 . few TRBV7-9 CASSLSDYGYTF TGTGCCAGCAGCTTAAGCGATTATGGCTACACCTTC
TRBJ1-1 . . TRBV18 CASSPPPGVGTEAFF TGTGCCAGCTCACCACCGCCAGGGGTAGGCACTGAAGCTTTCTTT
TRBJ2-5 . once TRBV7-2 CASSPSQGTIEPSETQYF TGTGCCAGCAGCCCCTCGCAAGGGACAATCGAACCTTCGGAGACCCAGTACTTC
TRBJ1-2 TRBD1 . TRBV6-1 CASSERDRGVPGYTF TGTGCCAGCAGTGAAAGGGACAGGGGTGTTCCTGGCTACACCTTC
TRBJ1-6 . . TRBV5-6 CASTREGGALGSPLHF TGTGCCAGCACCCGGGAGGGGGGGGCACTGGGTTCACCCCTCCACTTT
TRBJ2-5 . . TRBV7-2 CASSLGLMEGETQYF TGTGCCAGCAGCCTAGGACTAATGGAGGGAGAGACCCAGTACTTC
TRBJ1-4 TRBD1 . TRBV10-3 CAISPSTGGEKLFF TGTGCCATCAGTCCCTCGACAGGGGGAGAAAAACTGTTTTTT
TRBJ2-1 TRBD1 . TRBV5-1 CASSSGTVSNEQFF TGCGCCAGCTCTTCCGGGACAGTCTCCAATGAGCAGTTCTTC
TRBJ2-3 TRBD2 . TRBV6-1 CASSEEKRGHTDTQYF TGTGCCAGCAGTGAAGAAAAGCGGGGGCACACAGATACGCAGTATTTT
TRBJ1-1 . few TRBV7-9 CASSLSTENTEAFF TGTGCCAGCAGTTTGTCGACAGAGAACACTGAAGCTTTCTTT
TRBJ1-2 . once TRBV7-3 CASSQGPDYGYTF TGTGCCAGCAGCCAGGGCCCCGACTATGGCTACACCTTC
TRBJ2-3 TRBD2 . TRBV5-1 CASSLGTSGATDTQYF TGCGCCAGCAGCTTAGGGACTAGCGGGGCCACAGATACGCAGTATTTT
TRBJ2-2 TRBD1 . TRBV28 CASSLSRGTGNTGELFF TGTGCCAGCAGTTTGAGTCGGGGGACAGGGAACACCGGGGAGCTGTTTTTT
TRBJ1-1 . few TRBV7-3 CASSLGQNTEAFF TGTGCCAGCAGCTTAGGCCAGAACACTGAAGCTTTCTTT
TRBJ2-7 TRBD2 . TRBV19 CATARGEGYEQYF TGTGCCACTGCCCGGGGGGAGGGCTACGAGCAGTACTTC
TRBJ1-5 . once TRBV10-2 CASNSLNQPQHF TGCGCCAGCAACAGTCTCAATCAGCCCCAGCATTTT
TRBJ2-2 . . TRBV19 CASSVTGNTGELFF TGTGCCAGTAGTGTGACAGGGAACACCGGGGAGCTGTTTTTT
TRBJ1-1 . . TRBV18 CASSLAGVGSTEAFF TGTGCCAGCTCACTCGCGGGGGTGGGAAGCACTGAAGCTTTCTTT
TRBJ2-2 TRBD2 . TRBV9 CASSIGTSPATGELFF TGTGCCAGCAGCATCGGGACTAGCCCAGCCACCGGGGAGCTGTTTTTT
TRBJ2-3 TRBD1 . TRBV30 CAWSPLGGADTQYF TGTGCCTGGAGCCCTCTAGGGGGCGCAGATACGCAGTATTTT
TRBJ2-4 TRBD1 . TRBV30 CAWSVTRGNLLAKNIQYF TGTGCCTGGAGTGTGACCAGGGGGAATTTACTAGCCAAAAACATTCAGTACTTC
TRBJ2-7 . . TRBV13 CASSLGRGAYEQYF TGTGCCAGCAGCTTAGGCAGGGGGGCCTACGAGCAGTACTTC
TRBJ2-5 TRBD2 . TRBV5-1 CASSSGGQETQYF TGCGCCAGCAGCTCGGGGGGGCAAGAGACCCAGTACTTC
TRBJ2-4 TRBD2 . TRBV6-7 CASSGPGLAGALAKNIQYF TGTGCCAGCAGTGGCCCCGGACTAGCGGGGGCTCTAGCCAAAAACATTCAGTACTTC
TRBJ1-1 . . TRBV5-4 CASSLSGTFQAFF TGTGCCAGCAGCTTATCCGGGACATTTCAAGCTTTCTTT
TRBJ1-2 TRBD1 . TRBV15 CATSRDRVAGGGYTF TGTGCCACCAGCAGAGATAGGGTGGCAGGGGGCGGCTACACCTTC
TRBJ2-7 TRBD2 . TRBV10-2 CASRGLAGAYEQYF TGCGCCAGCAGAGGGCTAGCGGGGGCCTACGAGCAGTACTTC
TRBJ2-2 . . TRBV3-1/TRBV3-2 CASSLPGYTGELFF TGTGCCAGCAGCCTACCAGGGTACACCGGGGAGCTGTTTTTT
TRBJ2-1 TRBD2 once TRBV11-2 CASRSQTSGANNEQFF TGTGCCAGCAGATCTCAGACTAGCGGGGCGAACAATGAGCAGTTCTTC
TRBJ2-7 TRBD2 . TRBV6-2/TRBV6-3 CASSGIGTSRYEQYF TGTGCCAGCAGTGGGATCGGGACTAGTCGGTATGAGCAGTACTTC
TRBJ1-1 TRBD1 . TRBV30 CARGQGTEAFF TGTGCACGGGGACAGGGGACTGAAGCTTTCTTT
TRBJ2-3 TRBD2 . TRBV3-1/TRBV3-2 CASSQVAGGFGDTQYF TGTGCCAGCAGCCAAGTAGCGGGGGGTTTTGGAGATACGCAGTATTTT
TRBJ1-1 . . TRBV6-5 CATTIPRGANTEAFF TGTGCCACGACCATCCCCCGGGGGGCGAACACTGAAGCTTTCTTT
TRBJ1-1 TRBD1 . TRBV5-1 CASSLAAGQGERTEAFF TGCGCCAGCAGCTTGGCGGCAGGCCAGGGGGAACGCACTGAAGCTTTCTTT
TRBJ1-1 TRBD1 . TRBV10-2 CASRGFQGAHTEAFF TGCGCCAGCAGGGGATTCCAGGGGGCTCACACTGAAGCTTTCTTT
TRBJ1-1 . . TRBV5-1 CASSYRAMNTEAFF TGCGCCAGCAGCTACAGAGCTATGAACACTGAAGCTTTCTTT
TRBJ2-3 TRBD2 . TRBV3-1/TRBV3-2 CASSRRGGDTDTQYF TGTGCCAGCAGCCGGCGGGGGGGCGACACAGATACGCAGTATTTT
TRBJ2-1 . once TRBV6-1 CASSEGGSTGRYFEQFF TGTGCCAGCAGTGAAGGTGGGTCGACAGGTAGGTACTTTGAGCAGTTCTTC
TRBJ1-5 . . TRBV7-9 CASSRTVGQPQHF TGTGCCAGCAGTCGGACAGTTGGGCAGCCCCAGCATTTT
TRBJ1-5 TRBD1 once TRBV10-3 CAISVGDSGQPQHF TGTGCCATCAGTGTGGGGGACAGTGGTCAGCCCCAGCATTTT
TRBJ2-7 TRBD1 . TRBV2 CASSTDRGSSYEQYF TGTGCCAGCAGTACCGACAGGGGGAGCTCCTACGAGCAGTACTTC
TRBJ1-2 TRBD1 . TRBV5-1 CASSSQGGYGYTF TGCGCCAGCAGCTCCCAGGGGGGATATGGCTACACCTTC
TRBJ2-5 . . TRBV2 CASSEYRAAETQYF TGTGCCAGCAGTGAATACAGGGCGGCGGAGACCCAGTACTTC
TRBJ2-3 . . TRBV3-1/TRBV3-2 CASSPTLDTQYF TGTGCCAGCTCTCCCACTTTAGATACGCAGTATTTT